The 19 T cell receptor beta chains presented below share a single source sample, sequenced in a study of T cell changes during pregnancy in multiple sclerosis. TCRdb keeps only in-frame clones here, not all; method: immunoSEQ multiplex PCR. The sample includes approximately 41,000 clones, 90% to 95% of them seen just once. Here the sequenced sample was CD8+ T cells from peripheral blood mononuclear cells, taken in the third trimester of pregnancy. Source of these receptors: a female donor with multiple sclerosis, enrolled in a pregnancy study.

This sequence joins TRBV5-1 and TRBJ2-3, with D possibly TRBD2 on 6 matching bases. Deletions cut 2 bases from V and 5 bases from J, with 12 bases between. Looked up from germline, CDR1 is SGHRS and CDR2 is YFSETQ. The CDR3 covers 14 residues. The CDR3: CASSFGRDEDTQYF. CDR3 nucleotide sequence: TGCGCCAGCAGCTTCGGGAGAGATGAAGATACGCAGTATTTT.

V usage is TRBV7-9 and J usage is TRBJ1-5; possibly TRBD1 for D (5 bases). CDR3 length equals 15 residues. Trimming pared 0 bases from V and 4 bases from J, leaving 10 bases between. From germline, CDR1 is SEHNR and CDR2 FQNEAQ (reference sequence). In DNA form, the CDR3 reads TGTGCCAGCAGCTTAGCCGGGGCGGGAAATCAGCCCCAGCATTTT. Translated: CASSLAGAGNQPQHF.

This clone has only one observation. This chain connects TRBV6-6 to TRBJ1-5; no reliable D call. This CDR3 is built from 14 residues. V gave up 7 bases and J gave up 1 base, with 11 bases separating them. Germline CDR1 MNHNY, CDR2 SVGAGI (reference sequence). In nucleotides, the CDR3 is TGTGCCAGCACTCCGCCGGGGAGCAATCAGCCCCAGCATTTT. Translated, it gives CASTPPGSNQPQHF.

CDR3 loop: CASSLGAGNIYRYNEQFF. The CDR3 DNA follows: TGTGCCAGCAGCTTAGGGGCGGGGAACATATACAGATACAATGAGCAGTTCTTC. The chain carries TRBV7-9 and TRBJ2-1; D might be TRBD2 (6 bases). From germline, CDR1 is SEHNR and CDR2 FQNEAQ (reference sequence). Trimming took off 1 base at V and 4 bases at J, with 20 bases between the two ends. The CDR3 has 18 amino acids.

V and J are TRBV30 and TRBJ2-7; D gene uncertain. The germline CDR1 and CDR2 sequences are GTSNPN and SVGIG (reference sequence). The CDR3 runs 13 residues. Trimming cost V 3 bases and J 3 bases, with 12 bases left between them. This CDR3 reads CAWSVYGDYEQYF. The CDR3 DNA follows: TGTGCCTGGAGCGTTTACGGTGACTACGAGCAGTACTTC.

This rearrangement joins TRBV19 to TRBJ1-1, with D unresolved. The CDR3 consists of 12 residues. Trimming took off 10 bases at V and 6 bases at J, with 15 bases between the two ends. Germline V CDR1 and CDR2: LNHDA, SQIVND (reference sequence). The DNA for the CDR3 is TGTGCCACCGCGGACTTGGACGCTGAAGCTTTCTTT. Its protein product is CATADLDAEAFF.

The chain employs TRBV5-1 and TRBJ2-3, with D uncertain. Trimming took off 2 bases at V and 4 bases at J, with 8 bases between the two ends. Germline V gene lookup returns CDR1 SGHRS and CDR2 YFSETQ. The length of the CDR3 is 13 residues. This CDR3 is CASSFSVSDTQYF. In nucleotides, the CDR3 is TGCGCCAGCAGCTTTTCCGTTTCAGATACGCAGTATTTT.

CDR3 sequence reads: CASSHEHRSYEQYF. CDR3 nucleotides: TGTGCCAGCAGCCATGAGCACAGGTCCTACGAGCAGTACTTC. V and J are TRBV7-9 and TRBJ2-7, with D perhaps TRBD1 (5 bases). Germline values: CDR1 SEHNR, CDR2 FQNEAQ (reference sequence). The V gene lost 5 bases and the J gene lost 1 base, with 12 bases spanning the gap. CDR3 length equals 14 residues. The whole variable domain, filled in from reference TRBV7-9 and TRBJ2-7, reads DTGVSQNPRHKITKRGQNVTFRCDPISEHNRLYWYRQTLGQGPEFLTYFQNEAQLEKSRLLSDRFSAERPKGSFSTLEIQRTEQGDSAMYLCASSHEHRSYEQYFGPGTRLTVT.

This rearrangement joins TRBV7-9 to TRBJ1-1; 7 positions match TRBD1. This CDR3 is built from 11 residues. J was trimmed by 10 bases and V by 4 bases; bases with no gene match: 3. The germline V gene has CDR1 SEHNR and CDR2 FQNEAQ (reference sequence). The chain's CDR3 is CASSSQGRAFF. The CDR3 nucleotides read TGTGCCAGCAGCTCACAGGGGAGAGCTTTCTTT. The complete variable domain, with remaining parts taken from reference TRBV7-9 and TRBJ1-1, reads DTGVSQNPRHKITKRGQNVTFRCDPISEHNRLYWYRQTLGQGPEFLTYFQNEAQLEKSRLLSDRFSAERPKGSFSTLEIQRTEQGDSAMYLCASSSQGRAFFGQGTRLTVV.

The chain employs TRBV11-3 and TRBJ2-7; possible D gene TRBD1, 5 bases. Germline assignment: CDR1 SGHNT and CDR2 YENEEA. This CDR3 comprises 13 residues. The V end lost 2 bases, the J end lost 4 bases, and 9 bases lay between the germline ends. The DNA of the CDR3 is TGTGCCAGCAGCTTAAGTGCAGGGTACGAGCAGTACTTC. Translated: CASSLSAGYEQYF.

The sample holds a few counts of this clone. This chain links TRBV28 with TRBJ2-7, with D perhaps matching TRBD2 (6 bases). The CDR3 runs to 14 residues. Germline loops: CDR1 MDHEN, CDR2 SYDVKM. V lost 5 bases to trimming and J lost 5 bases, with 16 bases between them. CDR3 nucleotides: TGTGCCAGCAGTGACCCGGGACTGGAAAACGAGCAGTACTTC. As protein: CASSDPGLENEQYF. Based on the CDR3 plus reference TRBV28 and TRBJ2-7, the full variable domain is DVKVTQSSRYLVKRTGEKVFLECVQDMDHENMFWYRQDPGLGLRLIYFSYDVKMKEKGDIPEGYSVSREKKERFSLILESASTNQTSMYLCASSDPGLENEQYFGPGTRLTVT.

V and J are TRBV2 and TRBJ2-5, with TRBD1 as a possible D gene (7 bases). Germline values: CDR1 SNHLY, CDR2 FYNNEI. This CDR3 comprises 19 residues. Trimming stripped 3 bases from V and 5 bases from J, with 28 bases between. The CDR3 here is CASSESAAWRRGPVETQYF. DNA for the CDR3: TGTGCCAGCAGTGAGTCGGCCGCTTGGCGGAGGGGGCCCGTGGAGACCCAGTACTTC.

The genes are TRBV7-9 and TRBJ2-2, with D perhaps matching TRBD1 (5 bases). Trimming removed 4 bases at V and 0 bases at J, with 6 bases between. There are 14 residues in the CDR3. The germline V gene encodes CDR1 SEHNR and CDR2 FQNEAQ (reference sequence). CDR3 amino acids: CASSWTTNTGELFF. The CDR3 nucleotides are TGTGCCAGCAGCTGGACAACGAACACCGGGGAGCTGTTTTTT.

This chain links TRBV5-6 with TRBJ2-7, with D possibly matching TRBD2 (5 bases). Trimming left V 4 bases short and J 0 bases short, with 11 bases between. The CDR3 consists of 14 residues. Germline V gene sequence: CDR1 SGHDT, CDR2 YYEEEE. The CDR3 is CASSPDGVSYEQYF. For the CDR3, the DNA is TGTGCCAGCAGCCCCGACGGGGTCTCCTACGAGCAGTACTTC.

The chain employs TRBV9 and TRBJ2-7; TRBD1 is a possible D gene (5 bases). Germline assignment: CDR1 SGDLS and CDR2 YYNGEE. Trimming cost V 0 bases and J 7 bases, with 11 bases left between them. The CDR3 spans 13 residues. DNA for the CDR3: TGTGCCAGCAGCGTAGATCCAGGGTTTGAGCAGTACTTC. Translated, it gives CASSVDPGFEQYF.

The V gene is TRBV27, the J gene TRBJ2-2; 8 bases match TRBD2. V lost 7 bases to trimming and J lost 6 bases; unmatched junction nucleotides: 7. The CDR3 extends over 14 amino acids. CDR1 is MNHEY, CDR2 SMNVEV, per germline (reference sequence). CDR3 sequence reads: CASNHAGGSGELFF. CDR3 sequence (DNA): TGTGCCAGCAACCACGCGGGAGGATCCGGGGAGCTGTTTTTT.

The gene calls are TRBV7-9 and TRBJ2-7, with TRBD1 matching over 9 bases. V shed 5 bases, J shed 5 bases, and the junction held 13 bases outside the gene matches. In germline, CDR1 is SEHNR, CDR2 FQNEAQ (reference sequence). The CDR3 is 16 amino acids. The CDR3 nucleotides read TGTGCCAGCAGCACCTTCGCCGGGACAGGGTTCCACGAGCAGTACTTC. It yields the protein CASSTFAGTGFHEQYF.

The chain uses TRBV4-3 and TRBJ2-3, with TRBD2 matching 13 bases. V gave up 0 bases and J gave up 3 bases; unmatched junction bases: 3. Germline CDR1 is LGHNA and CDR2 is YSLEER. This CDR3 is 17 amino acids long. CDR3: CASSQEGGLAGTDTQYF. The CDR3 region has the DNA TGCGCCAGCAGCCAAGAAGGGGGACTAGCGGGAACAGATACGCAGTATTTT.

The chain has TRBV10-3 and TRBJ2-7; 7 bases map to TRBD2. The CDR3 covers 14 residues. V was pared by 3 bases and J by 5 bases, with 7 bases of the junction left unmatched. Germline assignment: CDR1 ENHRY and CDR2 SYGVKD. CDR3 nucleotides: TGTGCCATCAGTGACTCGGGGGGTGTAGACGAGCAGTACTTC. Translated, it gives CAISDSGGVDEQYF.